The present T cell receptor (beta chain) was sequenced within a study of regulatory T cells in long-lasting Graves disease. Study results and caveats: TCR diversity was lower in persistent Graves' patients than in newly diagnosed ones.

CDR3-region Arm-PCR and iRepertoire HTBI primers produced the TCR beta libraries. TCRdb ran MiXCR on the multiplex PCR reads and lists one entry per CDR3 protein. Here the sample spans fewer than 400,000 distinct CDR3 sequences, less than 25% being singletons. Time point given: persistent/refractory GD, antithyroid drugs over 5 years with positive TRAb. PBMCs provided the RNA from which the TCR library was made. The CDR3 covers 14 residues. Germline CDR1 SNHLY, CDR2 FYNNEI. Trimming stripped 3 bases from V and 0 bases from J, with 8 bases between. The sample holds many counts of this clonotype. The antigen is undetermined.

The TCR comes from a female donor with Graves disease. The input for sequencing was peripheral blood mononuclear cells (PBMCs), taken when the disease was refractory, from a patient treated with antithyroid drugs. V is TRBV2 and J is TRBJ1-2; D is unclear. The DNA for the CDR3 is TGTGCCAGCAGTGAGACGTTATCTAACTATGGCTACACCTTC. This translates into CASSETLSNYGYTF. Filled out from reference TRBV2 and TRBJ1-2, the complete variable domain reads EPEVTQTPSHQVTQMGQEVILRCVPISNHLYFYWYRQILGQKVEFLVSFYNNEISEKSEIFDDQFSVERPDGSNFTLKIRSTKLEDSAMYFCASSETLSNYGYTFGSGTRLTVV.